This T cell receptor (beta chain) was recovered during a study of CD4 T cells in relation to SARS-CoV-2 and coronaviruses listed by TCRdb under 2021. For the study in its entirety: Using patient-derived lymphoblastoid cell lines, the shared crossreactive spike epitopes were mapped to their HLA restriction. At the level of individual TCR clonotypes, the study measured memory CD4+ T cell crossreactivity between SARS-CoV-2 spike protein and common cold coronavirus spike proteins. Samples from a few pre-COVID donors and the naive versus memory experiments were sequenced with the Adaptive Biotechnologies TCR-sequencing kit; other data were Illumina-based. For other donors in the study, expansion assays were sequenced with a different, Illumina-based TCR-beta assay. Results and caveats for the whole study, not just this receptor: Significantly weaker SARS-CoV-2-driven expansion was shown by crossreactive clones than by monoreactive clones, consistent with antigenic imprinting. Crossreactivity analysis centred on spike protein, so crossreactivity against other viral proteins was not assessed. Sequencing of naive versus memory cells indicated that the assay detects memory recall responses, not primary responses primed during culture. No donor contributed both pre-pandemic and post-infection samples, which limited tracing the source of pre-existing responses. Around two thirds of donors had memory CD4+ clonotypes that crossrecognized SARS-CoV-2 and at least one common cold coronavirus spike. The study was limited by small numbers of patients and tested TCRs.

CD4+ T cells from unexposed donors were collected before the COVID-19 pandemic (2011-2018). Naive and memory CD4+ T cells were separated from cryopreserved PBMCs by CD4 enrichment followed by EasySep naive CD4+ T cell enrichment. The leukapheresis product for the unexposed donors was obtained through commercial purchase. Ficoll-Paque PLUS gradient centrifugation was used to isolate PBMCs from leukapheresis product or whole blood. The PBMCs went either fresh into the expansion assay or into cryopreservation at -140 degrees C. The QIAamp Micro DNA Kit was used to extract genomic DNA from the CD4+ T cells. Spanning cysteine to phenylalanine, the CDR3 consists of 16 amino acids. Solely the CDR3 DNA is kept, with 48 bases framed from the first base. Trimming accounts for 5 bases at V and 5 bases at J, while the number of junction bases matched to no gene is 10. In the germline V gene (reference sequence), CDR1 corresponds to SEHNR and CDR2 to FQNEAQ.

As regards this clone: Its antigen is not yet known. There are no base qualities to consult, and no much larger clone falls within one base.

DNA from uncultured naive and memory CD4+ T cells underwent immunoSEQ TCR-beta sequencing at deep resolution. The authors' pipeline ran thus. During preprocessing, nonproductive sequences were discarded, as were any CDR3s that did not begin with C, did not end with F or W, or were shorter than 7 amino acids. Cultured and uncultured naive and memory CD4+ repertoires were searched for CDR3s previously identified as spike- and CEF-reactive. Pairwise Levenshtein distance, computed with the stringdist R package after three terminal residues were trimmed from each end, was used as the measure of CDR3 homology. TCRdb took over this immuneACCESS table, retaining in-frame rearrangements with V and J assigned. Such tables are incomplete; in checked studies, under half of the missing clones stem from an unresolved V gene, and the remainder is unexplained. The V and J calls and clone size are taken from that table; D and trimming were inferred from the DNA. The sample table contains about 68,000 clones; only one count was recorded for more than 85% of them. The biggest ten clones account for around 0.25% of the sample.

Sequencing used naive CD4+ T cells from PBMCs. The label giving this sample's cell subset or site can be read as: naive CD4+ T cells isolated by negative enrichment. The receptor comes from a human donor in good health. In this chain, TRBV7-9 is recombined with TRBJ2-5; 11 junctional bases match TRBD1. The nucleotide sequence reads TGTGCCAGCAGCCGATGGACAGGGGGCAGGGAGGAGACCCAGTACTTC. Its protein product is CASSRWTGGREETQYF.